This T cell receptor beta chain was sequenced for a study of shared T cell receptors in the human thymus. The table came from immunoSEQ multiplex PCR; TCRdb's copy has only in-frame clones and leaves some out. The sample yields some 760,000 clones, approximately 83% seen once. The CDR3 runs 15 residues. Germline CDR1 is MNHNY and CDR2 is SVGAGI (reference sequence). V lost 7 bases to trimming and J lost 3 bases, with 18 bases between them. In addition, the sample was reused for a study of human thymus T cells.

The chain carries TRBV6-6 and TRBJ1-1; no clear D. The sample taken for sequencing was thymocytes. The source of this sequence is a girl less than two years old with a congenital heart defect. CDR3 protein: CASIKGGGSDTEAFF. The CDR3 DNA follows: TGTGCCAGCATCAAAGGAGGAGGGAGTGACACTGAAGCTTTCTTT.